This T cell receptor beta chain is drawn from a study of blood T cell repertoires in COVID-19. Study information: The analysed material was cDNA or gDNA that came from T cells, B-cell-depleted T cells, or PBMCs.

Authors' analysis steps: By means of reference gene primer amplification, nucleated cell counts were estimated. The assay was immunoSEQ multiplex PCR, and TCRdb's table has in-frame clones only and misses some. V and J calls and clone size are as listed in that table; D and trimming were resolved from the DNA. The table includes about 300,000 clones, about 89% detected once. CDR1 and CDR2 from the germline V gene are SGHAT and FQNNGV. This CDR3 is built from 15 residues. Trimming shortened V by 2 bases and J by 2 bases, and 12 bases separated the two germline ends. This clone has only a few counts. This TCR came from a man aged 18-30 years who had recovered from COVID-19. Sequencing input: peripheral blood. The rearrangement uses TRBV11-2 and TRBJ1-2; D not resolved. The CDR3 bases are TGTGCCAGCAGCTTATCTCCAGAAACGAACTATGGCTACACCTTC. It encodes CASSLSPETNYGYTF. Filled out from reference TRBV11-2 and TRBJ1-2, the complete variable domain reads EAGVAQSPRYKIIEKRQSVAFWCNPISGHATLYWYQQILGQGPKLLIQFQNNGVVDDSQLPKDRFSAERLKGVDSTLKIQPAKLEDSAVYLCASSLSPETNYGYTFGSGTRLTVV.